This T cell receptor (beta chain) emerged from a study of human T cells and chemical hapten exposure. The study, taken as a whole, reports: There was no change with DPC sensitization in TCRs above 1 in 1000 frequency.

As handled by the study authors: Samples had a median of around 91,000 TCRs, ranging roughly 20,000 to 700,000. TCRdb fed the RACE reads into MiXCR, producing one record per CDR3 protein. V and J calls and clone size were set by TCRdb, not the authors. The sample records about 120,000 distinct CDR3 sequences, about 13% being singletons. The CDR3 is 16 residues long. V shed 1 base and J shed 5 bases, with 18 bases lying between them. Germline V gene data show CDR1 as LGHNA and CDR2 as YSLEER. This clonotype was observed a handful of times. Its antigen is unidentified. Indicated time point: patch test 1, 2 weeks after DPC sensitization. Indicated treatment: therapeutic diphenylcyclopropenone sensitization with weekly scalp DPC.

The sample in question was whole blood, obtained in connection with sensitization to the hapten diphenylcyclopropenone (DPC). The gene calls are TRBV4-3 and TRBJ2-7; D possibly corresponds to TRBD1 (5 bases). The sequence came from a young man with alopecia areata. Some clones in this sample may be carry-over from other donors' samples. For the CDR3, the DNA is TGCGCCAGCAGCCAAGTCTTTTGGTTGCAGGGCAACGAGCAGTACTTC. Residues: CASSQVFWLQGNEQYF.